This passage covers 26 T cell receptor beta chains from one sample sequenced in a study of blood T cell repertoires in COVID-19. The assay was immunoSEQ multiplex PCR, and TCRdb's table has in-frame clones only and misses some. This table holds 150,000 to 200,000 clones, 84% found once. Sequencing was performed on peripheral blood. The receptor source for this set is a man younger than 35 with active or convalescent COVID-19.

Remarks on this clone: Other DNA sequences from this sample encode an identical CDR3 as well. V usage is TRBV19 and J usage is TRBJ1-1, with D perhaps TRBD1 (6 bases). This CDR3 has 13 residues. V dropped 7 bases and J dropped 1 base, with 10 bases sitting between them. Germline CDR1 is LNHDA and CDR2 is SQIVND (reference sequence). CDR3 nucleotide sequence: TGTGCCAGTACCGACAGGCCGAACACTGAAGCTTTCTTT. This translates into CASTDRPNTEAFF.

The rearrangement joins TRBV14 to TRBJ2-5, with TRBD2 matching over 7 bases. The junction had 7 bases not matched to a gene; V was cut back by 7 bases and J by 5 bases. Germline loops: CDR1 SGHDN, CDR2 FVKESK. The length of the CDR3 is 13 residues. For the CDR3, the DNA is TGTGCCAGCACCAAGACTAGCTTGGAGACCCAGTACTTC. Translating it yields CASTKTSLETQYF. The complete variable domain, with remaining parts taken from reference TRBV14 and TRBJ2-5, reads EAGVTQFPSHSVIEKGQTVTLRCDPISGHDNLYWYRRVMGKEIKFLLHFVKESKQDESGMPNNRFLAERTGGTYSTLKVQPAELEDSGVYFCASTKTSLETQYFGPGTRLLVL.

The chain has TRBV10-3 and TRBJ2-7, with TRBD2 matching over 10 bases. The CDR3 extends over 15 amino acids. Per the germline V gene, CDR1 is ENHRY and CDR2 is SYGVKD. Trimming took 0 bases from V and 4 from J; bases not matched to a gene: 3. Written as DNA, the CDR3 is TGTGCCATCAGTGAGTCCCTAGCGGGAGCGTACGAGCAGTACTTC. The encoded protein is CAISESLAGAYEQYF.

The V gene is TRBV5-1, the J gene TRBJ2-3; the match to TRBD1 covers 10 bases. V lost 2 bases and J lost 4; bases outside the gene matches: 7. The CDR3 has 16 residues. The germline gives CDR1 SGHRS, CDR2 YFSETQ. This chain's CDR3 is CASSFRGTGAADTQYF. For the CDR3, the DNA is TGCGCCAGCAGCTTTCGTGGGACAGGGGCGGCAGATACGCAGTATTTT.

This chain uses TRBV5-1 with TRBJ1-2; TRBD1 agrees at 9 bases. Trimming took 4 bases from V and 7 from J; bases not matched to a gene: 8. Per the germline V gene, CDR1 is SGHRS and CDR2 is YFSETQ. There are 14 residues in the CDR3. The CDR3 reads CASSLGQGQGGYTF. CDR3 in DNA: TGCGCCAGCAGCCTTGGACAGGGGCAAGGTGGCTACACCTTC.

V and J are TRBV11-2 and TRBJ2-7; the match to TRBD2 covers 8 bases. This CDR3 region has 16 residues. Germline values: CDR1 SGHAT, CDR2 FQNNGV. With 2 bases clipped from V and 2 bases from J, the junction kept 8 bases outside the gene matches. This CDR3 is CASSLRSGSITYEQYF. Written as DNA, the CDR3 is TGTGCCAGCAGCTTAAGGAGCGGGAGTATAACCTACGAGCAGTACTTC.

This chain uses TRBV10-3 with TRBJ2-1; 14 nucleotides agree with TRBD2. The CDR3 loop spans 16 amino acids. Germline V gene data show CDR1 as ENHRY and CDR2 as SYGVKD. V lost 6 bases and J lost 4; bases outside the gene matches: 5. The CDR3 loop reads CAISGTSGRAYNEQFF. CDR3 in DNA: TGTGCCATCAGCGGGACTAGCGGGAGAGCATACAATGAGCAGTTCTTC.

Only one count was recorded for this clone. V usage is TRBV7-9 and J usage is TRBJ1-4; 7 bases are shared with TRBD1. Germline-derived CDR1 and CDR2 are SEHNR and FQNEAQ (reference sequence). This CDR3 contains 13 residues. Trimming removed 4 bases from V and 10 bases from J; junction bases left unmatched: 6. CDR3 residues: CASSSSPGGKLFF. As DNA, the CDR3 is TGTGCCAGCAGCTCCAGTCCAGGGGGAAAACTGTTTTTT.

V and J are TRBV5-1 and TRBJ2-5; D might be TRBD1 (5 bases). The V end was cut by 0 bases, the J end by 2 bases, with 14 bases between. This CDR3 is built from 16 residues. Germline V gene data show CDR1 as SGHRS and CDR2 as YFSETQ. The CDR3 nucleotides read TGCGCCAGCAGCTTGGGGGGCTCTCTAGGACAAGAGACCCAGTACTTC. This codes for CASSLGGSLGQETQYF.

This chain links TRBV7-8 with TRBJ2-7; D may be TRBD2 (5 bases). The CDR3 covers 13 residues. With 4 bases removed from V and 5 bases from J, the gap between germline ends came to 12 bases. In germline, CDR1 is SGHVS, CDR2 FQNEAQ. Written as DNA, the CDR3 is TGTGCCAGCAGCTATGCGCGAGGGAACGAGCAGTACTTC. This translates into CASSYARGNEQYF.

The chain is built from TRBV25-1 and TRBJ1-4, with TRBD1 as a possible D gene (6 bases). Trimming cost V 7 bases and J 8 bases, with 17 bases left between them. The CDR3 sequence is 14 residues long. Germline-derived CDR1 and CDR2 are MGHDK and SYGVNS. Written as DNA, the CDR3 is TGTGCCAGCACCCAAGGGGGGGTTAAAGAAAAACTGTTTTTT. As protein: CASTQGGVKEKLFF.

The rearrangement uses TRBV7-2 and TRBJ2-5; 7 bases align to TRBD1. The CDR3 is 12 amino acids. Germline V lookup: CDR1 SGHTA, CDR2 FQGNSA. Trimming took 5 bases from V and 4 from J; bases not matched to a gene: 1. CDR3 sequence (DNA): TGTGCCAGCAGCCGGGACAGAGAGACCCAGTACTTC. It codes for CASSRDRETQYF. The whole variable domain, filled in from reference TRBV7-2 and TRBJ2-5, reads GAGVSQSPSNKVTEKGKDVELRCDPISGHTALYWYRQSLGQGLEFLIYFQGNSAPDKSGLPSDRFSAERTGGSVSTLTIQRTQQEDSAVYLCASSRDRETQYFGPGTRLLVL.

J is TRBJ2-3 and V is TRBV18; 7 nucleotides align to TRBD1. CDR1 is KGHSH, CDR2 LQKENI, per germline. Trimming at V came to 3 bases and at J to 5 bases, leaving 8 bases not matched to a gene. The length of the CDR3 is 15 residues. The chain's CDR3 is CASSPRAGGVDTQYF. As DNA, the CDR3 is TGTGCCAGCTCACCCCGGGCAGGGGGAGTAGATACGCAGTATTTT.

This sequence joins TRBV10-1 and TRBJ2-3, with D hard to call. Germline values: CDR1 WNHNN, CDR2 SYGVQD (reference sequence). The CDR3 has 13 amino acids. V shed 10 bases and J shed 0 bases, with 11 bases lying between them. DNA for the CDR3: TGCGCCACGACATCGCCTAGCACAGATACGCAGTATTTT. The encoded protein is CATTSPSTDTQYF.

The V gene is TRBV28, the J gene TRBJ1-4; D possibly corresponds to TRBD1 (6 bases). Germline lookup yields CDR1 MDHEN and CDR2 SYDVKM. V dropped 2 bases and J dropped 5 bases, with 12 bases sitting between them. The CDR3 is 15 residues long. The CDR3 DNA follows: TGTGCCAGCAGTTTAGGGGGCAGAGTAAATGAAAAACTGTTTTTT. It codes for CASSLGGRVNEKLFF. Based on the CDR3 plus reference TRBV28 and TRBJ1-4, the full variable domain is DVKVTQSSRYLVKRTGEKVFLECVQDMDHENMFWYRQDPGLGLRLIYFSYDVKMKEKGDIPEGYSVSREKKERFSLILESASTNQTSMYLCASSLGGRVNEKLFFGSGTQLSVL.

The gene calls are TRBV2 and TRBJ1-5, with no clear D. V was pared by 7 bases and J by 2 bases, with 6 bases between. This CDR3 spans 12 amino acids. The germline V gene has CDR1 SNHLY and CDR2 FYNNEI. The CDR3 region has the DNA TGTGCCAGCACCCAGGGCAATCAGCCCCAGCATTTT. Translating gives CASTQGNQPQHF.

This clone was detected a few times. The CDR3 region has the DNA TGTGCCAGCTCACCAAATCAGGGCTCAACTAATGAAAAACTGTTTTTT. Translating it yields CASSPNQGSTNEKLFF. The chain joins TRBV18 to TRBJ1-4, with a weak D call TRBD1 (5 bases). The ends were cut back, 2 bases at V and 0 bases at J, with 10 bases in the middle. CDR1 KGHSH and CDR2 LQKENI come from the germline V gene. The CDR3 runs to 16 residues.

V is TRBV5-4 and J is TRBJ2-1, with a tentative D call TRBD2 (6 bases). Trimming cost V 0 bases and J 9 bases, with 10 bases left between them. This CDR3 is built from 13 residues. The V gene's germline CDR1 is SGHNT and CDR2 YYREEE (reference sequence). CDR3 DNA: TGTGCCAGCAGCTTGGCGGTGGGAGGTGAGCAGTTCTTC. It codes for CASSLAVGGEQFF.

The chain employs TRBV18 and TRBJ2-6; D unresolved. The germline gives CDR1 KGHSH, CDR2 LQKENI. The length of the CDR3 is 16 residues. Deletions cut 2 bases from V and 0 bases from J, with 8 bases between. CDR3 DNA sequence: TGTGCCAGCTCACCAGGTTTAGACTCTGGGGCCAACGTCCTGACTTTC. Its translation is CASSPGLDSGANVLTF.

This rearrangement joins TRBV10-2 to TRBJ1-5; D remains unclear. The germline V gene has CDR1 WSHSY and CDR2 SAAADI. The CDR3 spans 14 residues. With 5 bases removed from V and 0 bases from J, the gap between germline ends came to 8 bases. CDR3 in DNA: TGCGCCAGCAGTCCGGTGTATAGCAATCAGCCCCAGCATTTT. Translating it yields CASSPVYSNQPQHF.

This chain links TRBV29-1 with TRBJ2-1; possibly TRBD2 for D (7 bases). Germline V gene lookup returns CDR1 SQVTM and CDR2 ANQGSEA. The CDR3 totals 16 residues. The V end lost 1 base, the J end lost 4 bases, and 17 bases lay between the germline ends. CDR3 residues: CSVEGAVAGAYNEQFF. The CDR3 bases are TGCAGCGTTGAAGGGGCGGTGGCGGGGGCTTACAATGAGCAGTTCTTC.

The chain carries TRBV28 and TRBJ2-1, with 8 bases that match TRBD2. The CDR3 is 17 amino acids. Germline V CDR1 and CDR2: MDHEN, SYDVKM. V lost 3 bases to trimming and J lost 2 bases; unmatched junction nucleotides: 9. The CDR3 loop is CASSFAGTRKAYNEQFF. The CDR3 DNA reads as TGTGCCAGCAGTTTCGCCGGGACTAGAAAAGCCTACAATGAGCAGTTCTTC.

The J gene is TRBJ1-4, the V gene TRBV6-5; perhaps TRBD1 as D (6 bases). The V end was cut by 6 bases, the J end by 6 bases, with 14 bases between. This CDR3 has 14 amino acids. Germline V gives CDR1 MNHEY, CDR2 SVGAGI. CDR3 amino acids: CASRDTGRDEKLFF. The CDR3 region has the DNA TGTGCCAGCAGAGATACAGGGCGGGATGAAAAACTGTTTTTT.

The rearrangement uses TRBV28 and TRBJ2-7; 8 positions match TRBD1. J was trimmed by 3 bases and V by 5 bases; bases with no gene match: 12. The CDR3 covers 16 residues. Germline CDR1 reads MDHEN; CDR2 reads SYDVKM. Here the CDR3 reads CASSPVSGQGFYEQYF. The CDR3 DNA is TGTGCCAGCAGTCCGGTATCAGGACAGGGATTCTACGAGCAGTACTTC. The full variable domain, rest sourced from reference TRBV28 and TRBJ2-7, is DVKVTQSSRYLVKRTGEKVFLECVQDMDHENMFWYRQDPGLGLRLIYFSYDVKMKEKGDIPEGYSVSREKKERFSLILESASTNQTSMYLCASSPVSGQGFYEQYFGPGTRLTVT.

V usage is TRBV7-2 and J usage is TRBJ2-7; 8 nucleotides align to TRBD1. The germline V gene has CDR1 SGHTA and CDR2 FQGNSA. The J segment lost 7 bases and the V segment lost 5 bases, leaving 13 bases of the junction unmatched. The CDR3 consists of 15 residues. The CDR3 DNA sequence: TGTGCCAGCAGCCTAACTATTGGACAGGGTTTGGAGCAGTACTTC. Amino acid sequence: CASSLTIGQGLEQYF.

The chain has TRBV18 and TRBJ2-3; 7 bases fit TRBD2. The germline V gene has CDR1 KGHSH and CDR2 LQKENI. The ends lost 5 bases at V and 1 base at J; junction bases unmatched: 0. The CDR3 consists of 13 residues. In DNA, the CDR3 is TGTGCCAGCTCAAGCGGGGGCACAGATACGCAGTATTTT. Translation gives CASSSGGTDTQYF.